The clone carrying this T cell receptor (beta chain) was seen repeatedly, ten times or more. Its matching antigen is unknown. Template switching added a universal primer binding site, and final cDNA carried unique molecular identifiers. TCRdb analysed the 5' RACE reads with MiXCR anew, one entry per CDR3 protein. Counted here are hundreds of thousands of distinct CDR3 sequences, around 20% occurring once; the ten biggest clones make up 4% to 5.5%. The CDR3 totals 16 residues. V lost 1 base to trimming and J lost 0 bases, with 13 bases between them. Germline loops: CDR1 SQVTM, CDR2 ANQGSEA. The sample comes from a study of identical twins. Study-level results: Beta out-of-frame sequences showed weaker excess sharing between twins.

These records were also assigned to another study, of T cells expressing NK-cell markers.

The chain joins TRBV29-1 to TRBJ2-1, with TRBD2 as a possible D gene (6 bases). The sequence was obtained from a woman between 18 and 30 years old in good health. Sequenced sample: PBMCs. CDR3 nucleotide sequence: TGCAGCGTTGAAGGCTTTCGGGGGACCTCCTACAATGAGCAGTTCTTC. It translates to CSVEGFRGTSYNEQFF.